This T cell receptor beta chain was documented in a study of immune evolution from preneoplasia to lung adenocarcinoma. Note on this clone: Antigen: not known.

Study-level results: From normal lung to invasive adenocarcinoma, top clone frequencies appeared to decrease.

Resections took place in Japan or China from 2014 to 2017. After pathologic assessment, macro-dissection selected premalignant or tumor cells for extraction. Only in-frame clones appear in the TCRdb table, and some are missing; sequencing was by immunoSEQ multiplex PCR. Of about 9,000 clones listed, approximately 83% were seen once; the top ten hold 5.5% to 7.5%. This sequence originates from a person aged 65-85 years with lung adenocarcinoma. Sequencing used FFPE minimally invasive lung adenocarcinoma tissue.

The chain's CDR3 is CASSWGRRNTEAFF. The CDR3 nucleotides are TGTGCCAGCAGTTGGGGACGGAGGAACACTGAAGCTTTCTTT. The gene calls are TRBV6-5 and TRBJ1-1, with a possible D match to TRBD1 (5 bases). Per germline, CDR1 MNHEY and CDR2 SVGAGI. V was clipped by 4 bases and J by 1 base, with 10 bases between them. The CDR3 loop spans 14 amino acids.